This passage covers 12 T cell receptor beta chains from one sample sequenced in a study of cytomegalovirus exposure and HLA in healthy donors. PCR used 60 Vbeta primers and 13 Jbeta primers. Sequenced by immunoSEQ multiplex PCR; TCRdb stores in-frame clones only, minus some. The sample table sets out around 100,000 clones. The sequencing sample was made of PBMCs. The receptor source for this set is a man younger than 40 in good health and CMV-seronegative.

The genes are TRBV18 and TRBJ1-6; D remains ambiguous. Trimming took off 3 bases at V and 6 bases at J, with 12 bases between the two ends. The length of the CDR3 is 15 residues. CDR1 and CDR2 from the germline V gene are KGHSH and LQKENI. CDR3 DNA sequence: TGTGCCAGCTCACCCCAGACAAGCGGTAATTCACCCCTCCACTTT. Its protein is CASSPQTSGNSPLHF.

The V gene is TRBV2, the J gene TRBJ2-5; 11 nucleotides agree with TRBD1. V was clipped by 2 bases and J by 3 bases; unmatched bases: 5. The CDR3 is 16 amino acids. In germline, CDR1 is SNHLY, CDR2 FYNNEI. The CDR3, as DNA: TGTGCCAGCAGTGAACTGGGGACAGGGGGGGAAGAGACCCAGTACTTC. The encoded protein is CASSELGTGGEETQYF. The full variable domain, completed using reference TRBV2 and TRBJ2-5, is EPEVTQTPSHQVTQMGQEVILRCVPISNHLYFYWYRQILGQKVEFLVSFYNNEISEKSEIFDDQFSVERPDGSNFTLKIRSTKLEDSAMYFCASSELGTGGEETQYFGPGTRLLVL.

The rearrangement uses TRBV9 and TRBJ2-2, with TRBD2 identical over 10 bases. With V trimmed by 0 bases and J by 3 bases, 8 bases remained unmatched. The CDR3 loop spans 18 amino acids. Germline V gives CDR1 SGDLS, CDR2 YYNGEE. The CDR3 protein is CASSVGVAGGRDTGELFF. The DNA of the CDR3 is TGTGCCAGCAGCGTAGGGGTAGCGGGGGGCAGAGACACCGGGGAGCTGTTTTTT.

The chain joins TRBV27 to TRBJ2-7; possibly TRBD1 for D (6 bases). The V gene's germline CDR1 is MNHEY and CDR2 SMNVEV (reference sequence). V gave up 5 bases and J gave up 9 bases, with 17 bases separating them. This CDR3 contains 13 residues. CDR3 nucleotide sequence: TGTGCCAGCAGTGGTTCAGGGGTAATGGCGCAGTACTTC. Encoded protein: CASSGSGVMAQYF.

The V call is TRBV4-2, the J call TRBJ1-2, with unresolved D. This CDR3 region has 16 residues. The germline CDR1 and CDR2 sequences are LGHNA and YNFKEQ. V shed 0 bases and J shed 0 bases, with 11 bases lying between them. The CDR3 loop reads CASSQEAPPANYGYTF. The DNA of the CDR3 is TGTGCCAGCAGCCAAGAAGCGCCGCCTGCTAACTATGGCTACACCTTC.

The V gene is TRBV7-9, the J gene TRBJ2-1; TRBD1 matches 10 bases. CDR1 and CDR2 (germline): SEHNR, FQNEAQ (reference sequence). The CDR3 length is 17 residues. V shed 0 bases, J shed 3 bases, and the junction held 5 bases outside the gene matches. CDR3 DNA: TGTGCCAGCAGCTTAGCGTCGGGACAGGGGTACTACAATGAGCAGTTCTTC. It specifies CASSLASGQGYYNEQFF.

The chain recombines TRBV9 with TRBJ2-1; 7 nucleotides agree with TRBD1. J lost 2 bases, V lost 4 bases, and 3 bases had no gene match. The V gene's germline CDR1 is SGDLS and CDR2 YYNGEE. The CDR3 sequence is 14 residues long. The CDR3 region has the DNA TGTGCCAGCAGCCTTCAGGGGGCCTACAATGAGCAGTTCTTC. It translates to CASSLQGAYNEQFF.

V usage is TRBV11-3 and J usage is TRBJ2-5; weak D call: TRBD1 (6 bases). CDR3 length equals 14 residues. The V gene's germline CDR1 is SGHNT and CDR2 YENEEA. V was cut by 5 bases and J by 5 bases, with 15 bases left in between. The DNA for the CDR3 is TGTGCCAGCAGCCCCCAAGGGCAGGGGGAGACCCAGTACTTC. Its translation: CASSPQGQGETQYF.

This chain links TRBV5-5 with TRBJ2-7; D perhaps matches TRBD1 (6 bases). The CDR3 has 16 amino acids. Germline values: CDR1 SGHKS, CDR2 YYEKEE (reference sequence). V was clipped by 2 bases and J by 2 bases, with 17 bases between them. The CDR3 here is CASSLRRAGVAYEQYF. Here the CDR3 DNA reads TGTGCCAGCAGCTTAAGACGTGCAGGGGTCGCCTACGAGCAGTACTTC.

The rearrangement links TRBV14 to TRBJ1-2; the D gene is possibly TRBD1 (5 bases). This CDR3 is 14 amino acids long. Germline assignment: CDR1 SGHDN and CDR2 FVKESK. V was cut by 8 bases and J by 2 bases, with 15 bases left in between. The DNA for the CDR3 is TGTGCCAGCTCTTCAATTAACAGGAACTATGGCTACACCTTC. Its translation: CASSSINRNYGYTF.

In the case of this clone: Within the sample, other DNA sequences also encode this same CDR3. V usage is TRBV2 and J usage is TRBJ2-1; 9 positions agree with TRBD1. The CDR3 is 12 residues long. Per germline, CDR1 SNHLY and CDR2 FYNNEI. V dropped 6 bases and J dropped 7; count of bases not matched to a gene: 1. CDR3 bases: TGTGCCAGCAGCGACAGGGGGAATGAGCAGTTCTTC. It is translated as CASSDRGNEQFF.

The rearrangement uses TRBV5-6 and TRBJ1-3, with TRBD1 identical over 9 bases. The V gene's germline CDR1 is SGHDT and CDR2 YYEEEE. The CDR3 runs 16 residues. V gave up 2 bases and J gave up 0 bases; unmatched junction bases: 3. The CDR3 nucleotides read TGTGCCAGCAGCTTAACGGACAGGGGCTCTGGAAACACCATATATTTT. It encodes CASSLTDRGSGNTIYF.